This T cell receptor beta chain was documented in a study of shared clonotypes between healthy human individuals. CDR1 MDHEN and CDR2 SYDVKM come from the germline V gene. V lost 3 bases and J 7 bases, leaving 16 bases between the germline ends. This CDR3 is built from 15 residues. Some clones are missing from TCRdb's copy, which holds only in-frame ones; the method was immunoSEQ multiplex PCR. Among more than 90,000 clones listed, about two thirds were seen once. Broader study findings: Relative to clonotypes present in all four donors, those not shared had lower generation probabilities.

About this clone itself: As yet, its antigen is unknown.

All donors qualified as healthy HIV-negative adults and had experienced no recent acute infections or vaccinations. Each CD8 memory set brought CD45RO+ cells together with CCR7-negative CD45RA+ TemRA cells. This TCR was recovered from a man younger than 45 in good health. This chain uses TRBV28 with TRBJ2-1, with D perhaps assigned TRBD1 or TRBD2 (6 bases each). Sequences were obtained from memory CD8+ T cells sorted from blood. As for subset: CD45RO+ cells pooled with CCR7-negative TemRA cells. CDR3 in amino acids: CASSFVTRGKNEQFF. The CDR3 nucleotides read TGTGCCAGCAGTTTTGTGACTAGGGGGAAGAATGAGCAGTTCTTC.